These 10 T cell receptor beta chains came from one sample sequenced in a study of T cells in Graves' hyperthyroidism and ophthalmopathy. The source material, RNA transcripts, was used to amplify TCR beta CDR3 regions. A first-round RT-PCR of the TCR CDR3 used the HTBI primer set. From the multiplex PCR reads, TCRdb called clonotypes with MiXCR, one entry per CDR3 protein. In the table there are 350,000 to 400,000 distinct CDR3 sequences, 14% of which are singletons. The specimen was blood. The source of these receptors is a woman aged 55-70 years with Graves' hyperthyroidism.

The V call is TRBV5-1, the J call TRBJ1-3, with D possibly being TRBD1 (5 bases). The germline gives CDR1 SGHRS, CDR2 YFSETQ. CDR3 length: 18 residues. V lost 4 bases and J lost 0, with 20 bases in between. The CDR3 sequence is CASSRGPGRIPSGNTIYF. The CDR3 DNA reads as TGCGCCAGCAGCAGGGGTCCCGGGAGGATACCCTCTGGAAACACCATATATTTT.

This clonotype was recorded at least ten times. The gene calls are TRBV5-1 and TRBJ1-6, with D possibly being TRBD1 (5 bases). CDR3 length equals 15 residues. V lost 1 base, J lost 7 bases, and 12 bases lay in between. Per the germline V gene, CDR1 is SGHRS and CDR2 is YFSETQ. CDR3 loop: CASSLTGERNSPLHF. As DNA, the CDR3 is TGCGCCAGCAGCTTGACGGGGGAGCGAAATTCACCCCTCCACTTT.

This clonotype was detected many times. The chain has TRBV7-9 and TRBJ2-7; perhaps TRBD1 as D (6 bases). CDR1 SEHNR and CDR2 FQNEAQ come from the germline V gene (reference sequence). The V end lost 6 bases, the J end lost 7 bases, and 16 bases lay between the germline ends. The CDR3 has 13 residues. The CDR3 sequence is CASSRQDPGEQYF. CDR3 bases: TGTGCCAGCAGTCGACAGGACCCGGGGGAGCAGTACTTC.

This clonotype appeared many times. The rearrangement links TRBV11-2 to TRBJ2-1, with 12 positions matching TRBD2. CDR3 length: 16 amino acids. Unmatched junction bases numbered 11, after V lost 5 bases and J lost 9 bases. Germline V CDR1 and CDR2: SGHAT, FQNNGV. Here the CDR3 reads CASSPPGLAGLGEQFF. CDR3 DNA sequence: TGTGCCAGCAGCCCACCCGGACTAGCGGGACTCGGTGAGCAGTTCTTC.

The V call is TRBV20-1, the J call TRBJ2-1; tentatively, D is TRBD2 (6 bases). V lost 5 bases and J 8 bases, leaving 22 bases between the germline ends. The CDR3 is 15 amino acids. The V gene's germline CDR1 is DFQATT and CDR2 SNEGSKA (reference sequence). CDR3 nucleotide sequence: TGCAGTGCTGCCCACCGGGACTTCACGGGCGATGAGCAGTTCTTC. Its translation: CSAAHRDFTGDEQFF.

The chain carries TRBV5-6 and TRBJ2-6; 8 bases map to TRBD1. CDR1 and CDR2 (germline): SGHDT, YYEEEE. The CDR3 is made up of 19 amino acids. The V and J ends lost 3 bases and 2 bases, in that order; junction bases with no gene match: 13. CDR3 loop: CASSSTGARDRTGANVLTF. DNA for the CDR3: TGTGCCAGCAGCTCGACAGGGGCGCGGGATCGAACTGGGGCCAACGTCCTGACTTTC.

The table lists this clonotype with many counts. This chain joins TRBV5-1 and TRBJ1-1; D is perhaps TRBD1 (5 bases). CDR1 is SGHRS, CDR2 YFSETQ, per germline. V was cut by 4 bases and J by 5 bases, with 24 bases left in between. The CDR3 is 17 amino acids. CDR3 bases: TGCGCCAGCAGCCCAGGATCCGCAGGGATCGGGGTGACTGAAGCTTTCTTT. It translates to CASSPGSAGIGVTEAFF.

The sample holds a few counts of this clonotype. The chain is built from TRBV7-9 and TRBJ1-4; D is possibly TRBD1 (5 bases). The CDR3 is 12 residues long. V lost 10 bases and J 8 bases, leaving 14 bases between the germline ends. Germline assignment: CDR1 SEHNR and CDR2 FQNEAQ (reference sequence). CDR3 nucleotides: TGTGCCACCGACGGGGGAGGCGAAAAACTGTTTTTT. Its translation: CATDGGGEKLFF. Supplemented by reference TRBV7-9 and TRBJ1-4, the full variable domain reads DTGVSQNPRHKITKRGQNVTFRCDPISEHNRLYWYRQTLGQGPEFLTYFQNEAQLEKSRLLSDRFSAERPKGSFSTLEIQRTEQGDSAMYLCATDGGGEKLFFGSGTQLSVL.

This clonotype was seen repeatedly, ten times or more. The chain employs TRBV27 and TRBJ2-7; perhaps TRBD1 as D (5 bases). The ends were cut back, 6 bases at V and 3 bases at J, with 9 bases in the middle. Looked up from germline, CDR1 is MNHEY and CDR2 is SMNVEV (reference sequence). The CDR3 extends over 12 amino acids. The CDR3 DNA sequence: TGTGCCAGCAGCGACAGCCGCTACGAGCAGTACTTC. It codes for CASSDSRYEQYF.

The chain couples TRBV24-1 to TRBJ2-2; no definite D call. Germline-derived CDR1 and CDR2 are KGHDR and SFDVKD. Trimming stripped 0 bases from V and 2 bases from J, with 6 bases between. This CDR3 contains 15 residues. CDR3 DNA sequence: TGTGCCACCAGTGATTTGCGGCGCAACACCGGGGAGCTGTTTTTT. This encodes CATSDLRRNTGELFF.